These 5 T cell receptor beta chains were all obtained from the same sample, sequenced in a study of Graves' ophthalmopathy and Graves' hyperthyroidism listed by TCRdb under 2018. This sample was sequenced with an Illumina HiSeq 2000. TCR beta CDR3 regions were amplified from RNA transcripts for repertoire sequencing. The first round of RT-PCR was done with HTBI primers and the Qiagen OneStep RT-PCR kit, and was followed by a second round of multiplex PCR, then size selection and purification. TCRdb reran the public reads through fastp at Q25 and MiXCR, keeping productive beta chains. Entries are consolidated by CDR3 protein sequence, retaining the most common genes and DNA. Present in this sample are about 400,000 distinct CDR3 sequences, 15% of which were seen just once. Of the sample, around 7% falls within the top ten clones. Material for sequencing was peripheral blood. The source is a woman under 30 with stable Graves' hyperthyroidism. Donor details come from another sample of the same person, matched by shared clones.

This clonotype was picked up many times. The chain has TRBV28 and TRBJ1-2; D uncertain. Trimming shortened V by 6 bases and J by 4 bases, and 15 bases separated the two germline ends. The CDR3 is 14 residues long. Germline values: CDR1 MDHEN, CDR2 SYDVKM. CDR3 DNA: TGTGCCAGCAGGATGAGACGATATGGCTATGGCTACACCTTC. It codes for CASRMRRYGYGYTF.

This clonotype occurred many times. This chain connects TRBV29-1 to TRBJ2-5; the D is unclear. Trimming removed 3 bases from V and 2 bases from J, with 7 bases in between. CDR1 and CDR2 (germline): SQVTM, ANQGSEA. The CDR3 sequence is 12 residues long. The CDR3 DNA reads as TGCAGCGTTGAGGTGGGTCAAGAGACCCAGTACTTC. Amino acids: CSVEVGQETQYF.

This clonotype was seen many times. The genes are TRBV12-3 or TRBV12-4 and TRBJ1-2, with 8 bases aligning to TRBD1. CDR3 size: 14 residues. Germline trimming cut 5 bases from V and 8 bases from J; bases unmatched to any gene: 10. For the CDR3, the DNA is TGTGCCAGCAGTAGGTCAGGACAGGGTAGGGGCTACACCTTC. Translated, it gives CASSRSGQGRGYTF.

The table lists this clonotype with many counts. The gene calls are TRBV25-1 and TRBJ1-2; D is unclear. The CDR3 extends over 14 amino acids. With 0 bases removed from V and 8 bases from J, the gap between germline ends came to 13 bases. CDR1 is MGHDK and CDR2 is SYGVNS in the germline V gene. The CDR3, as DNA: TGTGCCAGCAGTGAATATGGCGGAGGTGGCGGCTACACCTTC. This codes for CASSEYGGGGGYTF.

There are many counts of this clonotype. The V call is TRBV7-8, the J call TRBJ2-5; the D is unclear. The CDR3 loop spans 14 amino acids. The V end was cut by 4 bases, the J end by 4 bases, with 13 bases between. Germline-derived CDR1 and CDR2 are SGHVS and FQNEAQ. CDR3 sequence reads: CASSSLGFGETQYF. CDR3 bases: TGTGCCAGCAGCTCTTTAGGGTTTGGAGAGACCCAGTACTTC.